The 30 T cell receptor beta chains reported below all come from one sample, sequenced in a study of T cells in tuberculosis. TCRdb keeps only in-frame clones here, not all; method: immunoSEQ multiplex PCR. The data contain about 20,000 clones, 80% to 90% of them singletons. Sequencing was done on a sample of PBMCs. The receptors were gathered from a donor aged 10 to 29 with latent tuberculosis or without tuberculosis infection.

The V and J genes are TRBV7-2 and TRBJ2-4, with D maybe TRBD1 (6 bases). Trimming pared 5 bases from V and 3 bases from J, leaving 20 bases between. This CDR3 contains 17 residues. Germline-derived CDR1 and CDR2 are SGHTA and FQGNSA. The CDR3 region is CASSVREQGIGKNIQYF. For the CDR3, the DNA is TGTGCCAGCAGCGTGAGAGAACAGGGTATCGGCAAAAACATTCAGTACTTC.

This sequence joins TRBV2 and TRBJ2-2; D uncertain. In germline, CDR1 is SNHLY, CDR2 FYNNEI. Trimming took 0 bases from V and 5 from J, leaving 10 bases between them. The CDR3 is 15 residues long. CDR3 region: CASSEAGHLTGELFF. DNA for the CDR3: TGTGCCAGCAGTGAAGCTGGGCACCTAACCGGGGAGCTGTTTTTT.

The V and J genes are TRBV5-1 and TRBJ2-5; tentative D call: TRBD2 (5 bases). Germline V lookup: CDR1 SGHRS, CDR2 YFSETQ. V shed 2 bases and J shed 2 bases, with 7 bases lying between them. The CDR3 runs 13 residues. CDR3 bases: TGCGCCAGCAGCTTAGGGAGTCAAGAGACCCAGTACTTC. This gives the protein CASSLGSQETQYF.

CDR3 loop: CASSSNPRSENAFNEQFF. CDR3 DNA: TGTGCCAGCAGCTCCAATCCTAGATCTGAAAACGCATTCAATGAGCAGTTCTTC. V and J are TRBV7-9 and TRBJ2-1, with no clear D. The germline V gene has CDR1 SEHNR and CDR2 FQNEAQ (reference sequence). The germline V and J ends were trimmed by 4 bases and 6 bases, with 25 bases remaining between them. This CDR3 has 18 residues. Variable domain in full (rest from reference TRBV7-9 and TRBJ2-1): DTGVSQNPRHKITKRGQNVTFRCDPISEHNRLYWYRQTLGQGPEFLTYFQNEAQLEKSRLLSDRFSAERPKGSFSTLEIQRTEQGDSAMYLCASSSNPRSENAFNEQFFGPGTRLTVL.

CDR3: CASSSTPRWGVTHEQYF. CDR3 DNA: TGTGCCAGCAGCTCGACCCCACGTTGGGGGGTTACCCACGAGCAGTACTTC. This rearrangement joins TRBV11-2 to TRBJ2-7, with D tentatively TRBD2 (6 bases). Germline CDR1 is SGHAT and CDR2 is FQNNGV. Trimming cost V 4 bases and J 5 bases, with 24 bases left between them. The CDR3 totals 17 residues.

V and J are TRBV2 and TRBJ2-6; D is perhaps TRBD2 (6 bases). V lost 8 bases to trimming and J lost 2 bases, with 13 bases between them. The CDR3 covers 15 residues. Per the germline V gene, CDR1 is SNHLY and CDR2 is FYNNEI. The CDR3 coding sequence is TGTGCCAGCGAGGAGGAGGGGACTGGGGCCAACGTCCTGACTTTC. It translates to CASEEEGTGANVLTF.

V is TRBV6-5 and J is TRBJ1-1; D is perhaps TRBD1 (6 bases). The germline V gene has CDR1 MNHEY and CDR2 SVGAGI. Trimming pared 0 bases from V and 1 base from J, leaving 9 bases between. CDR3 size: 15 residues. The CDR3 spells CASSYSGGGNTEAFF. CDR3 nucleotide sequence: TGTGCCAGCAGTTACTCAGGGGGTGGGAACACTGAAGCTTTCTTT.

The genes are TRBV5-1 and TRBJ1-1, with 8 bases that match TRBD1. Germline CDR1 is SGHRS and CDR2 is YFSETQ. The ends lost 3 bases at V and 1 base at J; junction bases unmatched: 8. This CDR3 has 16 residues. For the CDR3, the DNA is TGCGCCAGCAGCTCCGATGGGACAGGCGCGAACACTGAAGCTTTCTTT. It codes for CASSSDGTGANTEAFF.

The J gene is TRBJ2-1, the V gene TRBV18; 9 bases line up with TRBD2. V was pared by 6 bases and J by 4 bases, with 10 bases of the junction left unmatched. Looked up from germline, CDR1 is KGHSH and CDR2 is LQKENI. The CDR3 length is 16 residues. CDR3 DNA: TGTGCCAGCTCCCCCACTGTACTAGCGGGTTACAATGAGCAGTTCTTC. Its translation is CASSPTVLAGYNEQFF.

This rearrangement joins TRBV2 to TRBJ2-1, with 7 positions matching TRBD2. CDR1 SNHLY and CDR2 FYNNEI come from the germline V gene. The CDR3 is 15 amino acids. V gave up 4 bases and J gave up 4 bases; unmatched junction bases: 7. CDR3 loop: CASSGTGGIYNEQFF. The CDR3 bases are TGTGCCAGCAGTGGCACGGGGGGAATATACAATGAGCAGTTCTTC.

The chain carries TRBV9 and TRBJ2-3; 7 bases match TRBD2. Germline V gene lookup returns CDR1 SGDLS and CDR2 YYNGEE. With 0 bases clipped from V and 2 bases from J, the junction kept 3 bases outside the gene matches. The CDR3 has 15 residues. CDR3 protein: CASSVGGTTTDTQYF. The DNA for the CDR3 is TGTGCCAGCAGCGTAGGGGGGACTACCACAGATACGCAGTATTTT.

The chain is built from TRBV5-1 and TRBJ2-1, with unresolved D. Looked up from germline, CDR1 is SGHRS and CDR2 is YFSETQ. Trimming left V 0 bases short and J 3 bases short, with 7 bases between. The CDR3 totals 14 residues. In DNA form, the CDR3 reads TGCGCCAGCAGCTTGGAGCTGAACTACAATGAGCAGTTCTTC. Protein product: CASSLELNYNEQFF.

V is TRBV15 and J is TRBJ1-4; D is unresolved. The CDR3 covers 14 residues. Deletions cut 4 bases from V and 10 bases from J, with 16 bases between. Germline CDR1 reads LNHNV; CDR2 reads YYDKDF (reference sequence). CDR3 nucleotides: TGTGCCACCAGCACGGACGGGGAACGGCGAAAACTGTTTTTT. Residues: CATSTDGERRKLFF.

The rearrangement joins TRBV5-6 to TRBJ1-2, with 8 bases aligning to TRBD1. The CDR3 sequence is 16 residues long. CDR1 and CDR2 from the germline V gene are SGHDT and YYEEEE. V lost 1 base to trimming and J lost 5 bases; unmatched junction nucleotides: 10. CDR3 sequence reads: CASSLKDREVGYGYTF. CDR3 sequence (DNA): TGTGCCAGCAGCTTGAAGGACAGGGAGGTTGGATATGGCTACACCTTC.

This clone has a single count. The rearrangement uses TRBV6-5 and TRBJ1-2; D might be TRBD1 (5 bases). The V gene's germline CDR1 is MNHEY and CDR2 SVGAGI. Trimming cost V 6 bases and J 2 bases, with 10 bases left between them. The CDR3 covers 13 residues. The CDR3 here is CASRLDINYGYTF. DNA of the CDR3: TGTGCCAGCAGGCTGGACATAAACTATGGCTACACCTTC.

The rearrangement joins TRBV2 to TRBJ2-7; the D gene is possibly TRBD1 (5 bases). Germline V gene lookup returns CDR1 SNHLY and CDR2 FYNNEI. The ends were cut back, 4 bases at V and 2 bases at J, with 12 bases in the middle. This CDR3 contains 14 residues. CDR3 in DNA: TGTGCCAGCAGTGCCTCGCAGGGAACCTACGAGCAGTACTTC. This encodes CASSASQGTYEQYF.

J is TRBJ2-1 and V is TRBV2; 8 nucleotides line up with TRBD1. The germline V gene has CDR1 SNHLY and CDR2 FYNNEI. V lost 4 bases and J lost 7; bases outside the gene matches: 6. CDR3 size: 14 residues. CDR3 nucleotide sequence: TGTGCCAGCAGTGTGCAGGGGGCTAAGAATGAGCAGTTCTTC. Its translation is CASSVQGAKNEQFF.

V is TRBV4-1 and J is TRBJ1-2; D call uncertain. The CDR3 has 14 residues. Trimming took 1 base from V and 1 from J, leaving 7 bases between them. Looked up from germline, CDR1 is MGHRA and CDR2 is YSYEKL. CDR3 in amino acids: CASSQGRDNYGYTF. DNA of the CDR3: TGCGCCAGCAGCCAAGGTCGGGATAACTATGGCTACACCTTC.

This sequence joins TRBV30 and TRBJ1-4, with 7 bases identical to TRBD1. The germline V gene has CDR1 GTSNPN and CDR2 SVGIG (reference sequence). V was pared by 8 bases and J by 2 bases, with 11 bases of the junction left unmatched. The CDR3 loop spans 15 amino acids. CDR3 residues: CALWKRGPTNEKLFF. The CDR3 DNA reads TGTGCCCTCTGGAAGAGGGGGCCGACTAATGAAAAACTGTTTTTT.

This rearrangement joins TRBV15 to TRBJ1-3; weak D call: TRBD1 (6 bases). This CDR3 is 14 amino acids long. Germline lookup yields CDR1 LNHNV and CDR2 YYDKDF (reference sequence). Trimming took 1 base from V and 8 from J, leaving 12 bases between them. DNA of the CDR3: TGTGCCACCAGCAGAGTCACAGAGGGGGACACCATATATTTT. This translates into CATSRVTEGDTIYF.

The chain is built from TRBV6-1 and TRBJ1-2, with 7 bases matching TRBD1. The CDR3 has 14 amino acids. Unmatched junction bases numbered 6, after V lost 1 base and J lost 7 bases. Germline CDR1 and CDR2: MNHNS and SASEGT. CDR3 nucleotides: TGTGCCAGCAGTGAAGGGACAGGATATAGTGGCTACACCTTC. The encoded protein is CASSEGTGYSGYTF.

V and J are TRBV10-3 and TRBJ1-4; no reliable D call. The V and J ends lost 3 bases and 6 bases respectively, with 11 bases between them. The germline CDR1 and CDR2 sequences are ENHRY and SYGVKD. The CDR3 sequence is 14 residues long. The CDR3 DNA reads TGTGCCATCAGTGAAGCAGAGGGCGATGAAAAACTGTTTTTT. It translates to CAISEAEGDEKLFF.

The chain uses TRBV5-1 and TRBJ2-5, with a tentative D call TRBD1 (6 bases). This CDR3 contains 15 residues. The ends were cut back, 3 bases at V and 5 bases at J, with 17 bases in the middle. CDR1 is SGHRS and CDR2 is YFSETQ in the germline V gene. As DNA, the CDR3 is TGCGCCAGCAGCTCCTACCCAGGGGTGGGGGAGACCCAGTACTTC. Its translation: CASSSYPGVGETQYF.

CDR3 sequence (DNA): TGTGCCAGCAGTCCTCTTCTTATACAGGGCTACGAGCAGTACTTC. This translates into CASSPLLIQGYEQYF. This chain uses TRBV2 with TRBJ2-7; TRBD1 might be the D (6 bases). V was shortened by 5 bases and J by 3 bases, with 17 bases between the two germline ends. CDR3 size: 15 residues. Germline V gives CDR1 SNHLY, CDR2 FYNNEI.

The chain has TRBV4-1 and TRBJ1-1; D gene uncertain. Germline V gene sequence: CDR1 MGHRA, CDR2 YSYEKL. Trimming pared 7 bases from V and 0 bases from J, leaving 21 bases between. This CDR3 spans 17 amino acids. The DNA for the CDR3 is TGCGCCAGCAAACCCGCACCCCCTCGGCGGATGAACACTGAAGCTTTCTTT. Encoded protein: CASKPAPPRRMNTEAFF.

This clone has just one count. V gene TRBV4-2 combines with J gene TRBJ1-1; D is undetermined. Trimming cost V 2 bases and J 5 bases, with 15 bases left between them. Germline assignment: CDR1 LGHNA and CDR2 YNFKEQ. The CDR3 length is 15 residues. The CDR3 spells CASSQPQGRGTEAFF. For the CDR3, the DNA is TGTGCCAGCAGCCAACCTCAAGGAAGAGGGACTGAAGCTTTCTTT.

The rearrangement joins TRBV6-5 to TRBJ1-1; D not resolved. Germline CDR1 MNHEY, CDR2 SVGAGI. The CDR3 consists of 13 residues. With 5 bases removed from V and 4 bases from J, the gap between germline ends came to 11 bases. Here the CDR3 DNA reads TGTGCCAGCAGTATTGGCGGGTTCACTGAAGCTTTCTTT. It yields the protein CASSIGGFTEAFF.

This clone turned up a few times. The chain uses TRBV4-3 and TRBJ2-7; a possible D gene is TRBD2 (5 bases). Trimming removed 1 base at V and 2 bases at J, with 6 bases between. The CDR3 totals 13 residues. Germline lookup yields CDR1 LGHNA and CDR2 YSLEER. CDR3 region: CASSQAGTYEQYF. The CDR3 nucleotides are TGCGCCAGCAGCCAAGCGGGGACCTACGAGCAGTACTTC.

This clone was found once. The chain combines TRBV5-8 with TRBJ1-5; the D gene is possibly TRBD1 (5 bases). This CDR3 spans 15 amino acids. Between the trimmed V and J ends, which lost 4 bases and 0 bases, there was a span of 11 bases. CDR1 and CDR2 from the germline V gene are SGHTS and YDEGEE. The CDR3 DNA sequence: TGTGCCAGCAGCCTTTGGGACTATAGCAATCAGCCCCAGCATTTT. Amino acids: CASSLWDYSNQPQHF.

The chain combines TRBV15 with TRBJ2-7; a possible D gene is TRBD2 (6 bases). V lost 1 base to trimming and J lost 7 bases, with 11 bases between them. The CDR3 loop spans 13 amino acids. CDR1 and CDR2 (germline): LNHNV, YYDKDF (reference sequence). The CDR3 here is CATSRGTGGEQYF. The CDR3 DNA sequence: TGTGCCACCAGCAGAGGGACCGGGGGTGAGCAGTACTTC.